Following are 31 T cell receptor beta chains from one sample sequenced in a study of regulatory T cells in long-lasting Graves disease listed by TCRdb under 2021. The time point label, read with the paper, signifies: newly diagnosed GD, antithyroid drugs for less than 3 months. For both TCR sequencing and RNA sequencing, RNA was extracted from PBMCs in TRIzol. The library was produced with multiplex PCR. Sequencing was performed on an Illumina HiSeq 4000. TCR beta libraries were built with iRepertoire HTBI primers and Arm-PCR amplification of CDR3 regions. The public sequencing data were trimmed at Q25 with fastp and processed into clonotypes with MiXCR by TCRdb, which kept only in-frame beta chains. For every CDR3 protein sequence, its rows merge into one entry that carries the most common genes and DNA. The sample table shows hundreds of thousands of distinct CDR3 sequences, and roughly 16% are seen once. The top ten hold 15% to 20% of the sample.

In addition, the sample was reused for a study of T cells in Graves' hyperthyroidism and ophthalmopathy.

This material consisted of peripheral blood mononuclear cells (PBMCs), taken at new diagnosis, from a patient treated with antithyroid drugs. These receptors originate from a woman between 25 and 40 years old with Graves disease. Donor details come from another sample of the same person, matched by shared clones.

The chain has TRBV6-1 and TRBJ2-7; D unresolved. The CDR3 contains 14 residues. Deletions cut 5 bases from V and 2 bases from J, with 13 bases between. Germline-derived CDR1 and CDR2 are MNHNS and SASEGT. CDR3 sequence reads: CASSPPKAAYEQYF. CDR3 in DNA: TGTGCCAGCAGTCCGCCAAAGGCTGCCTACGAGCAGTACTTC.

The table lists this clonotype with many counts. V is TRBV9 and J is TRBJ2-5; tentatively, D is TRBD2 (5 bases). Deletions cut 2 bases from V and 2 bases from J, with 10 bases between. Germline values: CDR1 SGDLS, CDR2 YYNGEE. The CDR3 covers 14 residues. Here the CDR3 reads CASSVSGGQETQYF. For the CDR3, the DNA is TGTGCCAGCAGCGTCTCAGGAGGACAAGAGACCCAGTACTTC.

This clonotype was observed a handful of times. The gene calls are TRBV6-1 and TRBJ1-2, with D tentatively TRBD1 (5 bases). This CDR3 spans 15 amino acids. The germline CDR1 and CDR2 sequences are MNHNS and SASEGT. V was clipped by 3 bases and J by 0 bases, with 11 bases between them. This CDR3 reads CASSEPGGANYGYTF. CDR3 DNA: TGTGCCAGCAGTGAGCCTGGGGGAGCTAACTATGGCTACACCTTC.

About this clonotype itself: This sequence may be a read error, since a much larger clone differs from it by one base. The chain is built from TRBV28 and TRBJ2-1; 11 bases are shared with TRBD2. The germline V gene encodes CDR1 MDHEN and CDR2 SYDVKM. Germline trimming cut 4 bases from V and 5 bases from J; bases unmatched to any gene: 7. There are 16 residues in the CDR3. CDR3 bases: TGTGCCAGCAGTTCGGCTAGCGGGAGGACCCACAATGAGCAGTTCTTC. As protein: CASSSASGRTHNEQFF. The full variable domain, rest sourced from reference TRBV28 and TRBJ2-1, is DVKVTQSSRYLVKRTGEKVFLECVQDMDHENMFWYRQDPGLGLRLIYFSYDVKMKEKGDIPEGYSVSREKKERFSLILESASTNQTSMYLCASSSASGRTHNEQFFGPGTRLTVL.

This clonotype was recorded many times. The chain uses TRBV18 and TRBJ2-5; no reliable D call. CDR3 size: 13 residues. The V gene lost 8 bases and the J gene lost 4 bases, with 14 bases spanning the gap. CDR1 and CDR2 from the germline V gene are KGHSH and LQKENI. As DNA, the CDR3 is TGTGCCAGCAGTCCGTCGCTTGGAGAGACCCAGTACTTC. Translation: CASSPSLGETQYF.

The chain uses TRBV9 and TRBJ1-2, with D possibly matching TRBD1 (6 bases). V was clipped by 5 bases and J by 4 bases, with 12 bases between them. Germline lookup yields CDR1 SGDLS and CDR2 YYNGEE. The CDR3 spans 13 residues. CDR3: CASRNRAAYGYTF. Written as DNA, the CDR3 is TGTGCCAGCAGAAACAGGGCGGCCTATGGCTACACCTTC.

This clonotype was seen more than once but under ten times. The chain uses TRBV5-1 and TRBJ2-3; D is possibly TRBD2 (5 bases). There are 16 residues in the CDR3. Trimming took off 0 bases at V and 5 bases at J, with 16 bases between the two ends. Germline assignment: CDR1 SGHRS and CDR2 YFSETQ. CDR3 region: CASSLVSATAGDTQYF. Here the CDR3 DNA reads TGCGCCAGCAGCTTGGTATCGGCGACGGCGGGAGATACGCAGTATTTT.

The chain uses TRBV14 and TRBJ2-7; the D gene is possibly TRBD1 (6 bases). The CDR3 length is 14 residues. With 6 bases removed from V and 1 base from J, the gap between germline ends came to 13 bases. CDR1 and CDR2 from the germline V gene are SGHDN and FVKESK. The CDR3 here is CASSSGQWSYEQYF. CDR3 coding DNA: TGTGCCAGCAGTTCAGGACAGTGGTCCTACGAGCAGTACTTC.

This clonotype was detected ten times or more. The chain links TRBV10-3 to TRBJ1-1, with D possibly TRBD1 on 6 matching bases. Germline lookup yields CDR1 ENHRY and CDR2 SYGVKD. V lost 4 bases and J 4 bases, leaving 13 bases between the germline ends. This CDR3 comprises 14 residues. Here the CDR3 reads CAISVQGVGTEAFF. CDR3 nucleotides: TGTGCCATCAGTGTACAGGGCGTGGGCACTGAAGCTTTCTTT.

This clonotype was detected many times. This chain joins TRBV11-2 and TRBJ1-2, with D possibly being TRBD1 (6 bases). This CDR3 is 15 amino acids long. With 2 bases removed from V and 2 bases from J, the gap between germline ends came to 12 bases. Germline loops: CDR1 SGHAT, CDR2 FQNNGV. Written as DNA, the CDR3 is TGTGCCAGCAGCTTAATCGGGGGCCTGAACTATGGCTACACCTTC. Translation gives CASSLIGGLNYGYTF. The entire variable domain, with the rest obtained from reference TRBV11-2 and TRBJ1-2, is as follows: EAGVAQSPRYKIIEKRQSVAFWCNPISGHATLYWYQQILGQGPKLLIQFQNNGVVDDSQLPKDRFSAERLKGVDSTLKIQPAKLEDSAVYLCASSLIGGLNYGYTFGSGTRLTVV.

The chain has TRBV28 and TRBJ2-1; possible D gene TRBD2, 6 bases. Trimming took off 6 bases at V and 5 bases at J, with 20 bases between the two ends. The CDR3 length is 16 residues. CDR1 is MDHEN, CDR2 SYDVKM, per germline. CDR3 coding DNA: TGTGCCAGCAGGGGCGGGTGGGACTTACTCAACAATGAGCAGTTCTTC. It codes for CASRGGWDLLNNEQFF.

V gene TRBV3-1 combines with J gene TRBJ2-1; D may match TRBD1 or TRBD2 (6 bases each). Between the trimmed V and J ends, which lost 6 bases and 8 bases, there was a span of 17 bases. The CDR3 length is 14 residues. Germline V gene data show CDR1 as LGHDT and CDR2 as YNNKEL (reference sequence). In DNA form, the CDR3 reads TGTGCCAGCAGACGGCGGGGAAGGGGGGATGAGCAGTTCTTC. Its protein is CASRRRGRGDEQFF.

A word on this clonotype: This may come from a read error, since a much larger clone is one base off. J is TRBJ2-3 and V is TRBV28; tentative D call: TRBD1 (6 bases). The V end was cut by 2 bases, the J end by 10 bases, with 10 bases between. The CDR3 contains 12 residues. Germline values: CDR1 MDHEN, CDR2 SYDVKM. The chain's CDR3 is CASSLPGDAQYF. CDR3 sequence (DNA): TGTGCCAGCAGTTTACCAGGGGATGCGCAGTATTTT.

A word on this clonotype: A single base separates this from a much larger clone, so it may be a read error. This chain joins TRBV2 and TRBJ1-5; no clear D. CDR1 and CDR2 from the germline V gene are SNHLY and FYNNEI. The CDR3 consists of 14 residues. Here the CDR3 reads CAGSEINSNQPQHF. The CDR3 DNA is TGTGCCGGCAGTGAAATCAATAGCAATCAGCCCCAGCATTTT.

This clonotype has ten or more counts. The V gene is TRBV2, the J gene TRBJ1-6; D perhaps matches TRBD1 (6 bases). Germline lookup yields CDR1 SNHLY and CDR2 FYNNEI. Trimming took off 3 bases at V and 7 bases at J, with 13 bases between the two ends. The CDR3 is 15 amino acids. This CDR3 is CASSEEGVKNSPLHF. The DNA of the CDR3 is TGTGCCAGCAGTGAGGAGGGGGTGAAGAATTCACCCCTCCACTTT.

The sample holds a few counts of this clonotype. This chain connects TRBV28 to TRBJ2-4, with 8 bases lining up with TRBD2. Per the germline V gene, CDR1 is MDHEN and CDR2 is SYDVKM. With 4 bases clipped from V and 8 bases from J, the junction kept 10 bases outside the gene matches. The CDR3 contains 15 residues. CDR3 amino acids: CASSSGGAEADIQYF. CDR3 in DNA: TGTGCCAGCAGTTCGGGGGGGGCTGAGGCGGACATTCAGTACTTC.

Here the CDR3 DNA reads TGCGCCAGCAGAGGGGCGGGAGGGCCCTACGAGCAGTACTTC. Its translation: CASRGAGGPYEQYF. V and J are TRBV5-1 and TRBJ2-7, with TRBD2 matching 9 bases. The germline CDR1 and CDR2 sequences are SGHRS and YFSETQ. The CDR3 totals 14 residues. Trimming at V came to 5 bases and at J to 2 bases, leaving 5 bases not matched to a gene.

This rearrangement joins TRBV28 to TRBJ2-7; D gene ambiguous. CDR1 is MDHEN and CDR2 is SYDVKM in the germline V gene. The CDR3 length is 16 residues. Trimming took off 2 bases at V and 2 bases at J, with 16 bases between the two ends. The DNA of the CDR3 is TGTGCCAGCAGTTTAACCGGCACCTTCTTAACCTACGAGCAGTACTTC. As protein: CASSLTGTFLTYEQYF.

This chain connects TRBV18 to TRBJ1-4; D unresolved. Between the trimmed V and J ends, which lost 0 bases and 0 bases, there was a span of 11 bases. The CDR3 extends over 17 amino acids. The germline gives CDR1 KGHSH, CDR2 LQKENI. CDR3 DNA sequence: TGTGCCAGCTCACCACCGGTAGGGTCTGCAACTAATGAAAAACTGTTTTTT. Translation: CASSPPVGSATNEKLFF.

This clonotype was picked up many times. The chain carries TRBV7-8 and TRBJ2-7; D gene unclear. Trimming stripped 4 bases from V and 3 bases from J, with 13 bases between. The CDR3 consists of 14 residues. CDR1 is SGHVS and CDR2 is FQNEAQ in the germline V gene. The CDR3 nucleotides read TGTGCCAGCAGCTCTAGAGTGGACGGCTACGAGCAGTACTTC. The encoded protein is CASSSRVDGYEQYF.

This clonotype was picked up a small number of times. V and J are TRBV29-1 and TRBJ1-1; unclear D gene. Germline-derived CDR1 and CDR2 are SQVTM and ANQGSEA. The CDR3 consists of 12 residues. V was trimmed by 6 bases and J by 7 bases, leaving 15 bases between them. CDR3 bases: TGCAGCGTGTCCTACGGTGGCGATGAAGCTTTCTTT. It codes for CSVSYGGDEAFF.

This clonotype appeared a few times. The chain uses TRBV3-1 and TRBJ2-7, with TRBD1 matching over 10 bases. V lost 5 bases and J lost 4; bases outside the gene matches: 8. CDR1 LGHDT and CDR2 YNNKEL come from the germline V gene (reference sequence). The CDR3 totals 15 residues. This CDR3 reads CASSGRTGGFYEQYF. DNA for the CDR3: TGTGCCAGCAGCGGACGGACAGGGGGTTTTTACGAGCAGTACTTC.

This clonotype was observed a handful of times. The germline gene is not matched at one end of the junction; a read error may be the cause. This sequence joins TRBV11-2 and TRBJ2-3, with a weak D call TRBD2 (6 bases). With the DNA end fitting TRBJ2-5 better, the J assignment may be wrong. CDR3 size: 15 residues. Germline V CDR1 and CDR2: SGHAT, FQNNGV. CDR3 nucleotides: TGCGCCAGCAGCCAAATTGGCCCCACGGGGGTGACCCAGTACTTC. Residues: CASSQIGPTGVTQYF.

The chain is built from TRBV2 and TRBJ2-3, with 13 nucleotides matching TRBD2. The CDR3 spans 15 residues. J gave up 5 bases and V 8 bases, and 7 bases lay outside the gene matches. CDR1 is SNHLY and CDR2 is FYNNEI in the germline V gene. The CDR3 DNA reads as TGTGCCAGCGGACTAGCGGGAGAGGAGCTAGATACGCAGTATTTT. Protein: CASGLAGEELDTQYF.

The chain carries TRBV20-1 and TRBJ2-1; D unclear. CDR1 and CDR2 (germline): DFQATT, SNEGSKA (reference sequence). Trimming pared 1 base from V and 9 bases from J, leaving 25 bases between. The length of the CDR3 is 17 residues. The DNA for the CDR3 is TGCAGTGCTAGAGGGTTAGGAGCTACCCGCGGATCCGGTGAGCAGTTCTTC. This sequence encodes CSARGLGATRGSGEQFF.

The V gene is TRBV5-5, the J gene TRBJ1-6; D call uncertain. The CDR3 totals 15 residues. CDR1 and CDR2 (germline): SGHKS, YYEKEE (reference sequence). With 2 bases removed from V and 3 bases from J, the gap between germline ends came to 9 bases. The CDR3 DNA is TGTGCCAGCAGCTTTTCGGCCGGCTATAATTCACCCCTCCACTTT. It codes for CASSFSAGYNSPLHF.

This clonotype showed up many times. This chain uses TRBV2 with TRBJ1-5; D is uncertain. Germline V gene lookup returns CDR1 SNHLY and CDR2 FYNNEI. V was cut by 8 bases and J by 0 bases, with 17 bases left in between. The CDR3 consists of 16 residues. In nucleotides, the CDR3 is TGTGCCAGCGGGCGGGGAGGGCTATATAGCAATCAGCCCCAGCATTTT. Its protein product is CASGRGGLYSNQPQHF.

This clonotype was detected a few times. This chain uses TRBV4-1 with TRBJ2-5; 7 positions match TRBD2. Germline V gene sequence: CDR1 MGHRA, CDR2 YSYEKL. Germline trimming cut 0 bases from V and 5 bases from J; bases unmatched to any gene: 6. The CDR3 totals 15 residues. CDR3 residues: CASSQDGRGGETQYF. As DNA, the CDR3 is TGCGCCAGCAGCCAAGATGGAAGGGGAGGGGAGACCCAGTACTTC.

This clonotype was seen more than once but under ten times. This chain uses TRBV7-9 with TRBJ2-7; 7 bases fit TRBD1. With V trimmed by 4 bases and J by 7 bases, 16 bases remained unmatched. The germline V gene has CDR1 SEHNR and CDR2 FQNEAQ (reference sequence). CDR3 length: 16 amino acids. The CDR3 sequence: CASSSPTGSTFGEQYF. The CDR3 DNA reads TGTGCCAGCAGCTCCCCGACAGGGAGTACCTTCGGGGAGCAGTACTTC.

CDR3 sequence: CASSPISLFNEKLFF. DNA of the CDR3: TGTGCCAGCTCACCAATCAGTCTCTTTAATGAAAAACTGTTTTTT. This chain uses TRBV18 with TRBJ1-4, with D uncertain. The CDR3 loop spans 15 amino acids. Trimming removed 2 bases at V and 4 bases at J, with 11 bases between. Germline values: CDR1 KGHSH, CDR2 LQKENI.

This clonotype was counted between two and nine times. The chain joins TRBV28 to TRBJ2-2; weak D call: TRBD2 (5 bases). The V gene lost 3 bases and the J gene lost 1 base, with 9 bases spanning the gap. CDR1 and CDR2 (germline): MDHEN, SYDVKM. This CDR3 has 15 residues. The CDR3 region is CASSLEVVNTGELFF. The CDR3 DNA reads as TGTGCCAGCAGTTTGGAGGTGGTGAACACCGGGGAGCTGTTTTTT. Together with reference TRBV28 and TRBJ2-2, the CDR3 gives the full variable domain: DVKVTQSSRYLVKRTGEKVFLECVQDMDHENMFWYRQDPGLGLRLIYFSYDVKMKEKGDIPEGYSVSREKKERFSLILESASTNQTSMYLCASSLEVVNTGELFFGEGSRLTVL.